The 2 T cell receptor beta chains below all came from one sample that was sequenced in a study of monozygotic twins with inflammatory bowel disease. TCRdb reprocessed the 5' RACE reads, with one entry per CDR3 protein and no DNA. Recorded for this sample: around 450,000 distinct CDR3 sequences. The sample comprised blood. Receptors originate from a human donor with ulcerative colitis or Crohn's disease, or a healthy co-twin of an affected twin (not recorded which).

The chain is built from TRBV28 and TRBJ1-5. Germline-derived CDR1 and CDR2 are MDHEN and SYDVKM. The CDR3 runs to 18 residues. CDR3 protein: CASSSKRVGRISNQPQHF.

This rearrangement joins TRBV10-3 to TRBJ2-6. Germline values: CDR1 ENHRY, CDR2 SYGVKD. The CDR3 runs to 18 residues. CDR3 region: CAISESRVPFSGANVLTF.